The clone carrying this T cell receptor beta chain was counted a single time. Other nucleotide sequences in the sample specify the same CDR3. This CDR3 has 12 amino acids. Trimming left V 4 bases short and J 0 bases short, with 4 bases between. Per the germline V gene, CDR1 is SEHNR and CDR2 is FQNEAQ (reference sequence). 60 Vbeta and 13 Jbeta primers were used in PCR. Produced via immunoSEQ multiplex PCR; TCRdb's table is partial and in-frame only. The sample includes 85,000 to 120,000 clones, over 60% of them seen just once. The entry originates in a study of cytomegalovirus exposure and HLA in healthy donors.

This sequence originates from a male donor in good health and CMV-seropositive. Sequenced: PBMCs. This rearrangement joins TRBV7-9 to TRBJ2-7; no reliable D call. The CDR3 loop is CASSSSSYEQYF. The CDR3 region has the DNA TGTGCCAGCAGCTCCAGCTCCTACGAGCAGTACTTC.